These 24 T cell receptor beta chains share one sample of origin, sequenced in a study of blood T cell repertoires in COVID-19. Clones were sequenced by immunoSEQ multiplex PCR, and TCRdb holds only the in-frame ones, with some missing. The sample holds some 170,000 clones, approximately 80% seen once. Sequencing was carried out using peripheral blood. Source of these receptors: a woman aged 80 or older with active or convalescent COVID-19.

This clone was picked up one time. The J gene is TRBJ2-1, the V gene TRBV6-5; 7 nucleotides align to TRBD1. Per the germline V gene, CDR1 is MNHEY and CDR2 is SVGAGI. The CDR3 sequence is 15 residues long. The junction had 10 bases not matched to a gene; V was cut back by 6 bases and J by 5 bases. The CDR3 sequence: CASRPPGQRNNEQFF. The CDR3 DNA reads as TGTGCCAGCAGACCCCCGGGACAGCGAAACAATGAGCAGTTCTTC.

The rearrangement links TRBV11-3 to TRBJ2-1; 11 positions match TRBD1. The CDR3 spans 16 residues. Germline CDR1 SGHNT, CDR2 YENEEA. V was clipped by 1 base and J by 9 bases; unmatched bases: 8. The CDR3, as DNA: TGTGCCAGCAGCTTAGGCGGGACAGGGGGGATAGGTGAGCAGTTCTTC. Its translation is CASSLGGTGGIGEQFF.

The count of this clone is one. The chain combines TRBV18 with TRBJ2-7; 15 bases fit TRBD2. Germline V gene sequence: CDR1 KGHSH, CDR2 LQKENI. The V gene end was trimmed by 0 bases and the J gene end by 2 bases; junction bases not matched to a gene: 5. The CDR3 extends over 18 amino acids. The DNA for the CDR3 is TGTGCCAGCTCACCACCGGGACTAGCGGGGGGAGGAACCTACGAGCAGTACTTC. As protein: CASSPPGLAGGGTYEQYF.

The chain combines TRBV27 with TRBJ2-3, with TRBD2 identical over 9 bases. The junction had 16 bases not matched to a gene; V was cut back by 7 bases and J by 2 bases. Germline V gene lookup returns CDR1 MNHEY and CDR2 SMNVEV (reference sequence). The CDR3 totals 18 residues. The CDR3 nucleotides are TGTGCCAGCATCTGGGGGACCGGGACTAGCACACACACAGATACGCAGTATTTT. This encodes CASIWGTGTSTHTDTQYF.

This chain connects TRBV18 to TRBJ2-7, with a tentative D call TRBD2 (6 bases). Germline loops: CDR1 KGHSH, CDR2 LQKENI. The CDR3 has 14 residues. The V end was cut by 4 bases, the J end by 3 bases, with 13 bases between. For the CDR3, the DNA is TGTGCCAGCTCACTCAGACTGGGGGGCTACGAGCAGTACTTC. It encodes CASSLRLGGYEQYF.

The chain combines TRBV4-1 with TRBJ2-5, with TRBD2 matching over 7 bases. Germline CDR1 reads MGHRA; CDR2 reads YSYEKL. V shed 4 bases, J shed 1 base, and the junction held 12 bases outside the gene matches. The CDR3 loop spans 17 amino acids. The CDR3 loop reads CASSRLGLRLAQETQYF. The DNA of the CDR3 is TGCGCCAGCAGCCGATTGGGTCTTAGACTAGCCCAAGAGACCCAGTACTTC.

The chain recombines TRBV11-3 with TRBJ2-7; TRBD1 matches at 10 bases. The germline V gene encodes CDR1 SGHNT and CDR2 YENEEA. The V segment lost 6 bases and the J segment 3 bases; nucleotides outside the gene matches: 5. The CDR3 consists of 14 residues. CDR3 nucleotides: TGTGCCAGCAGGCGACAGGGGGCGGACTACGAGCAGTACTTC. It codes for CASRRQGADYEQYF. Together with reference TRBV11-3 and TRBJ2-7, the CDR3 gives the full variable domain: EAGVVQSPRYKIIEKKQPVAFWCNPISGHNTLYWYLQNLGQGPELLIRYENEEAVDDSQLPKDRFSAERLKGVDSTLKIQPAELGDSAVYLCASRRQGADYEQYFGPGTRLTVT.

The chain links TRBV27 to TRBJ2-3; 16 positions agree with TRBD2. The CDR3 is 18 amino acids. V shed 6 bases and J 0 bases; nucleotides not matched to a gene: 6. Germline values: CDR1 MNHEY, CDR2 SMNVEV (reference sequence). This CDR3 reads CASRRGLAGGFSTDTQYF. The CDR3 coding sequence is TGTGCCAGCAGGAGGGGACTAGCGGGGGGGTTTAGCACAGATACGCAGTATTTT.

This clone was recorded only once. V gene TRBV6-2 or TRBV6-3 combines with J gene TRBJ1-3; D gene uncertain. The V end lost 2 bases, the J end lost 1 base, and 3 bases lay between the germline ends. The CDR3 is 13 amino acids. Germline V CDR1 and CDR2: MNHEY, SVGEGT. CDR3 amino acids: CASSYPSGNTIYF. The CDR3 DNA follows: TGTGCCAGCAGTTACCCGTCTGGAAACACCATATATTTT.

This rearrangement joins TRBV9 to TRBJ2-2, with 11 positions matching TRBD1. This CDR3 region has 15 residues. The trim removed 0 bases at V and 9 bases at J, leaving 4 bases unmatched. Germline CDR1 is SGDLS and CDR2 is YYNGEE. The CDR3 region is CASSVDGQGARELFF. The CDR3 coding sequence is TGTGCCAGCAGCGTAGACGGACAGGGGGCGAGGGAGCTGTTTTTT.

The chain uses TRBV15 and TRBJ1-1; D call uncertain. There are 14 residues in the CDR3. V was pared by 8 bases and J by 1 base, with 14 bases between. Per germline, CDR1 LNHNV and CDR2 YYDKDF (reference sequence). The chain's CDR3 is CATSSGEWNTEAFF. The CDR3 DNA reads TGTGCCACCTCCTCGGGAGAGTGGAACACTGAAGCTTTCTTT. The variable domain in full, with the rest retrieved from reference TRBV15 and TRBJ1-1, is DAMVIQNPRYQVTQFGKPVTLSCSQTLNHNVMYWYQQKSSQAPKLLFHYYDKDFNNEADTPDNFQSRRPNTSFCFLDIRSPGLGDTAMYLCATSSGEWNTEAFFGQGTRLTVV.

V and J are TRBV6-6 and TRBJ2-4, with D maybe TRBD1 (7 bases). CDR3 length: 17 residues. Germline V CDR1 and CDR2: MNHNY, SVGAGI (reference sequence). The V end lost 5 bases, the J end lost 6 bases, and 23 bases lay between the germline ends. CDR3 in DNA: TGTGCCAGCAGTCCCTCCCCGGCAGGGGGGCTGGGAAACATTCAGTACTTC. Protein sequence: CASSPSPAGGLGNIQYF.

This chain uses TRBV4-1 with TRBJ2-1, with a weak D call TRBD1 (6 bases). Trimming stripped 1 base from V and 3 bases from J, with 13 bases between. This CDR3 has 16 amino acids. Germline CDR1 is MGHRA and CDR2 is YSYEKL. The CDR3 nucleotides read TGCGCCAGCAGCCAAGTAAGGGACACGGTCTACAATGAGCAGTTCTTC. Translating gives CASSQVRDTVYNEQFF.

J is TRBJ2-7 and V is TRBV2, with a possible D match to TRBD1 (6 bases). Trimming left V 4 bases short and J 5 bases short, with 18 bases between. Germline V gene lookup returns CDR1 SNHLY and CDR2 FYNNEI. The CDR3 sequence is 15 residues long. CDR3 sequence (DNA): TGTGCCAGCAGTGGCCCGGCAGGGGCAAATGACGAGCAGTACTTC. Translating gives CASSGPAGANDEQYF.

The gene calls are TRBV4-2 and TRBJ2-7, with TRBD2 as a possible D gene (6 bases). Trimming cost V 7 bases and J 0 bases, with 10 bases left between them. In germline, CDR1 is LGHNA, CDR2 YNFKEQ. CDR3 length: 13 amino acids. Here the CDR3 DNA reads TGTGCCAGCAAGGCGGGGAACTCCTACGAGCAGTACTTC. It codes for CASKAGNSYEQYF.

This clone was seen once. The J gene is TRBJ2-1, the V gene TRBV11-3; 7 bases match TRBD2. Trimming cost V 6 bases and J 0 bases; bases outside gene matches: 2. The CDR3 is 14 amino acids. Germline values: CDR1 SGHNT, CDR2 YENEEA. CDR3 protein: CASSTGGSYNEQFF. The CDR3 coding sequence is TGTGCCAGCAGTACGGGGGGCTCCTACAATGAGCAGTTCTTC.

The chain links TRBV5-8 to TRBJ1-3, with D perhaps matching TRBD1 (5 bases). CDR3 length equals 15 residues. Trimming removed 4 bases from V and 3 bases from J, with 14 bases in between. Germline V gene data show CDR1 as SGHTS and CDR2 as YDEGEE. CDR3 sequence: CASSLARVSGNTIYF. CDR3 DNA sequence: TGTGCCAGCAGCCTGGCCAGGGTTAGTGGAAACACCATATATTTT.

The chain employs TRBV9 and TRBJ1-2; a weak D match, TRBD1 (5 bases). Trimming removed 6 bases at V and 6 bases at J, with 21 bases between. The CDR3 extends over 15 amino acids. The germline CDR1 and CDR2 sequences are SGDLS and YYNGEE. CDR3 sequence reads: CASTKTPGGEDGYTF. DNA of the CDR3: TGTGCCAGCACCAAGACACCCGGGGGGGAAGATGGCTACACCTTC.

CDR3 nucleotide sequence: TGTGCCACCAGCAGAGATAGGACAGGGGGAGAGACCCAGTACTTC. Translation: CATSRDRTGGETQYF. The chain couples TRBV15 to TRBJ2-5; 10 bases align to TRBD1. In germline, CDR1 is LNHNV, CDR2 YYDKDF (reference sequence). Trimming took 0 bases from V and 4 from J; bases not matched to a gene: 2. The CDR3 has 15 amino acids.

The V and J genes are TRBV27 and TRBJ2-7; 8 positions match TRBD1. V shed 6 bases and J 1 base; nucleotides not matched to a gene: 2. The CDR3 is 13 amino acids. The germline V gene encodes CDR1 MNHEY and CDR2 SMNVEV (reference sequence). The CDR3 region is CASRWTGSYEQYF. The CDR3 DNA is TGTGCCAGCAGGTGGACAGGGTCCTACGAGCAGTACTTC.

This chain links TRBV13 with TRBJ1-1, with D perhaps matching TRBD1 (5 bases). Germline CDR1 PRHDT, CDR2 FYEKMQ (reference sequence). The V and J ends lost 3 bases and 7 bases respectively, with 12 bases between them. CDR3 length: 13 residues. Written as DNA, the CDR3 is TGTGCCAGCAGCTTTGAGGGGCGGGGTGAAGCTTTCTTT. Protein: CASSFEGRGEAFF.

The rearrangement joins TRBV5-4 to TRBJ2-5; D unclear. Per the germline V gene, CDR1 is SGHNT and CDR2 is YYREEE (reference sequence). This CDR3 has 13 amino acids. Trimming took off 2 bases at V and 5 bases at J, with 10 bases between the two ends. DNA of the CDR3: TGTGCCAGCAGCTTTTCTGAGAGGGAGACCCAGTACTTC. It is translated as CASSFSERETQYF.

Turning to this clone: The sample holds other DNA sequences that translate to the same CDR3. J is TRBJ1-2 and V is TRBV7-2; D is perhaps TRBD1 (6 bases). Trimming stripped 6 bases from V and 3 bases from J, with 14 bases between. This CDR3 is built from 14 residues. CDR1 is SGHTA and CDR2 is FQGNSA in the germline V gene. The CDR3 nucleotides read TGTGCCAGCAGTCGGGGGGGCTCGGACTATGGCTACACCTTC. Protein: CASSRGGSDYGYTF.

This clone is a singleton in its sample. The chain couples TRBV29-1 to TRBJ1-5; D may be TRBD1 (6 bases). CDR1 is SQVTM and CDR2 is ANQGSEA in the germline V gene. Trimming pared 4 bases from V and 6 bases from J, leaving 10 bases between. This CDR3 region has 12 residues. The CDR3 reads CSVGQVGQPQHF. CDR3 nucleotides: TGCAGCGTTGGACAGGTTGGTCAGCCCCAGCATTTT.